This T cell receptor beta chain was captured in a study of blood T cell repertoires in COVID-19 (dated by TCRdb to 2018 to 2021). Regarding the research as a whole: The collaborator samples originated in the United States, Italy and Spain and spanned the acute and convalescent phases of COVID-19. The dataset comprised deeply sampled blood TCRbeta repertoires from subjects exposed to, actively infected with, or recovered from COVID-19. Where HLA class I and class II types were available, the types were taken from metadata supplied by the sample provider, not from assay-based typing. The repertoires were released in a freely available public database meant as a resource for research on the immune response to SARS-CoV-2. Sample metadata almost always included a de-identified subject ID, COVID-19 status, age in years and sex. The material from the prospective study consisted of cDNA or gDNA derived from T cells, B-cell-depleted T cells, or PBMCs. Samples came from the ongoing ImmuneRACE study (first 160 participants) plus 1,254 subjects from 6 global collaborators.

The research as a whole found: How much clinical and demographic metadata was included differed by source and by participant, and the metadata was provided uncurated.

Enrolling through a virtual design, the prospective study's participants ranged in age from roughly 18 to 95 years and lived across 24 United States geographic areas. Cohort assignment in the prospective study relied on participant-reported clinical history from a screening survey and a study questionnaire. For ImmuneRACE Cohort 3, a participant was defined as recovered based on two consecutive negative NP/OP PCR tests, clearance by a healthcare professional, or resolution of symptoms. Each participant in the prospective study had whole blood, serum and a nasopharyngeal or oropharyngeal swab collected by mobile phlebotomists. Participants in the prospective study had the option to provide additional blood draws and questionnaires over a 2-month period. Before DNA extraction, blood samples from the prospective study were shipped at room temperature or frozen. The immunoSEQ Assay, a bias-controlled multiplex PCR, was used to amplify TCRbeta CDR3 regions from genomic DNA. The published analysis was carried out like this. Nucleated cell counts per sample were estimated from amplification of reference gene primers within the assay. To quantify the absolute abundance of each unique TCRbeta CDR3 rearrangement, sequence reads were collapsed and filtered. For each sample, productive Simpson clonality was calculated as the square root of Simpson's diversity index across productive rearrangements. Drawn from immuneACCESS, this table holds only the in-frame rearrangements with V and J called that TCRdb kept. Clones are partly lost; checked studies trace under half to an unresolved V gene and leave the rest unexplained. V, J and clone size are taken as reported in that table, and D and trimming were inferred from the DNA itself. The sample has almost 400,000 clones on record, 85% to 90% of them singletons. 1.5% to 2% of the sample lies in the top ten.

Clipping removes 4 bases from V and 7 bases from J, with 13 as the unmatched junction base count. From cysteine to phenylalanine, the CDR3 is 15 amino acids long. Only the CDR3 part of the read is kept: 45 bases, read in frame from the first base. CDR1 KGHSY and CDR2 FQNENV were looked up in the germline V gene. Notes on this clone: The target of this receptor is not known. Qualities for individual bases were not recorded, and no much larger clone is one base off.

The source of this sequence is a woman aged 25 to 45 who had recovered from COVID-19. The chain is encoded by TRBV16 joined to TRBJ2-7; 7 junctional bases match TRBD1. Sequences were obtained from PBMCs or T cells enriched from blood (not recorded which). The CDR3 reads as follows: CASSLAGTAVREQYF. The bases read TGTGCCAGCAGCCTCGCCGGGACAGCCGTCCGGGAGCAGTACTTC.